This TCR beta chain was identified during a study of blood T cell repertoires in COVID-19. As for the study in general: Researchers got acute and convalescent COVID-19 samples from the United States, Italy and Spain.

The germline V gene encodes CDR1 SGHRS and CDR2 YFSETQ. The CDR3 has 15 residues. Trimming at V came to 2 bases and at J to 4 bases, leaving 5 bases not matched to a gene. Generated by immunoSEQ multiplex PCR, the TCRdb table keeps only in-frame clones and is missing some. There are about 45,000 clones in the sample; approximately 88% occur only once, and under 0.4% lies in the top ten. The sequenced sample was peripheral blood. The rearrangement joins TRBV5-1 to TRBJ1-1; 10 bases are a match to TRBD1. The TCR was taken from a human donor in a cohort sampled during active COVID-19. Here the CDR3 DNA reads TGCGCCAGCAGCTTCCCGGACAGGGGGTCCACTGAAGCTTTCTTT. Residues: CASSFPDRGSTEAFF.